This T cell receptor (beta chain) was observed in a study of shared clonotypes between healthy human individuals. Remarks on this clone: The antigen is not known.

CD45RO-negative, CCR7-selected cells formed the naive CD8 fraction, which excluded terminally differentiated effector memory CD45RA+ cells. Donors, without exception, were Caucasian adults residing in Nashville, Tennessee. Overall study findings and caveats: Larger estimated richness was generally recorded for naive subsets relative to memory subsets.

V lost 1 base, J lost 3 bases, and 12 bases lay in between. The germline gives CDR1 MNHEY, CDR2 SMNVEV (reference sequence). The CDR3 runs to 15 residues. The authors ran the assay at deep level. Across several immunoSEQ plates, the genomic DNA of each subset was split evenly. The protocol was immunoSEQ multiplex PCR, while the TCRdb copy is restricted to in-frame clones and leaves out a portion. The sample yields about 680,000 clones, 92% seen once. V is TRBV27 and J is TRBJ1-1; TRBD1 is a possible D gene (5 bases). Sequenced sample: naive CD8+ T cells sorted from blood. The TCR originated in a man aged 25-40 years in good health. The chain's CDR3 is CASSLWGDRDTEAFF. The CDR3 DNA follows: TGTGCCAGCAGTTTATGGGGGGATCGGGACACTGAAGCTTTCTTT.